Listed below are T cell receptor beta chains from one sample, sequenced in a study of blood T cell repertoires in COVID-19. The assay was immunoSEQ multiplex PCR, and TCRdb's table has in-frame clones only and misses some. The profile shows about 190,000 clones, 84% of them singletons. The sample was PBMCs or T cells enriched from blood (not recorded which). The receptors here all came from a woman aged 25 to 39 who had been exposed to COVID-19. Each CDR3 is given with its conserved first and last residue. The order of the fields is D gene, clone size, V gene, J gene, CDR3 DNA, CDR3 protein. D genes are given only for firm matches. Size tells how often a clone was seen (once, few, many) or the class of an expanded clone, and some rows leave it out.

>-|-|TRBV7-2|TRBJ1-1
TGTGCCAGCAGCTTATCTCACCAGGGCAGGGTCACTGAAGCTTTCTTT
CASSLSHQGRVTEAFF
>-|-|TRBV5-6|TRBJ1-1
TGTGCCAGCAGCTCGGGGGGCGACGGGACTGAAGCTTTCTTT
CASSSGGDGTEAFF
>-|once|TRBV28|TRBJ1-4
TGTGCCAGCAGCCATAGACGGGGGAGTTCTGAAAAACTGTTTTTT
CASSHRRGSSEKLFF
>-|-|TRBV29-1|TRBJ1-5
TGCAGCGTACAGGATTTGTACGCGGGGTCCCAGCATTTT
CSVQDLYAGSQHF
>-|few|TRBV11-2|TRBJ2-7
TGTGCCAGCAGCTTTACAGCCTACGAGCAGTACTTC
CASSFTAYEQYF
>TRBD1|-|TRBV19|TRBJ1-5
TGTGCCAGTAGTAAACTCCGGGACAGGCTTGGGAATCAGCCCCAGCATTTT
CASSKLRDRLGNQPQHF
>-|-|TRBV14|TRBJ1-4
TGTGCCAGCAGGAGGGTGGGGAAAGATGAAAAACTGTTTTTT
CASRRVGKDEKLFF
>TRBD2|-|TRBV9|TRBJ2-5
TGTGCCAGCAGCGCGCCCTACGCTAGCGGGCAAGAGACCCAGTACTTC
CASSAPYASGQETQYF
>-|few|TRBV3-1/TRBV3-2|TRBJ1-5
TGTGCCAGCAGCCCTCGACAGAGTAATCAGCCCCAGCATTTT
CASSPRQSNQPQHF
>-|-|TRBV11-2|TRBJ1-5
TGTGCCAGCAGCTCTAGGGGTTCGGGCCTTAGCAATCAGCCCCAGCATTTT
CASSSRGSGLSNQPQHF
>-|-|TRBV3-1/TRBV3-2|TRBJ2-7
TGTGCCAGCAGCCTCCTGAGACAGCGAATCTACGAGCAGTACTTC
CASSLLRQRIYEQYF
>-|-|TRBV29-1|TRBJ1-6
TGCAGCTTCCGTTTTGGTAGTGAGAATTCACCCCTCCACTTT
CSFRFGSENSPLHF
>TRBD2|-|TRBV3-1/TRBV3-2|TRBJ2-1
TGTGCCAGCAGCCAATTGACCGGGACTAGCGGGTACAATGAGCAGTTCTTC
CASSQLTGTSGYNEQFF
>-|-|TRBV12-5|TRBJ2-2
TGTGCTAGTGGTTTGCCAGGCACCGGGGAGCTGTTTTTT
CASGLPGTGELFF
>TRBD1|-|TRBV7-6|TRBJ1-4
TGTGCCAGCAGCTTAGACAGGGGGCTTGGAACTAATGAAAAACTGTTTTTT
CASSLDRGLGTNEKLFF
>TRBD1|-|TRBV19|TRBJ2-7
TGTGCCAGTAGTATGCGACAGGGTCCTTACGAGCAGTACTTC
CASSMRQGPYEQYF
>-|-|TRBV6-6|TRBJ1-2
TGTGCCACCATACATCAGACATGGGGCGTTGGCTACACCTTC
CATIHQTWGVGYTF
>TRBD1|-|TRBV7-2|TRBJ2-5
TGTGCCAGCATCAAAAGGACAGGGGGCGCAGAGACCCAGTACTTC
CASIKRTGGAETQYF
>TRBD1|few|TRBV2|TRBJ2-3
TGTGCCAGCAGTATTTTAGGACAGGGATATTTGGATACGCAGTATTTT
CASSILGQGYLDTQYF
>TRBD1|-|TRBV7-2|TRBJ1-5
TGTGCCAGCAGCGCAACAGGGGAGAGCAATCAGCCCCAGCATTTT
CASSATGESNQPQHF
>-|-|TRBV29-1|TRBJ2-7
TGCAGCGTTGAAGATGGTGTTAGAGGCTCCTACGAGCAGTACTTC
CSVEDGVRGSYEQYF
>-|few|TRBV6-5|TRBJ2-3
TGTGCCAGCAGCCCAGACGGTTTTGAGGGAGATACGCAGTATTTT
CASSPDGFEGDTQYF
>TRBD1|-|TRBV3-1/TRBV3-2|TRBJ1-3
TGTGCCAGCAGCCAAGACGCCGGGACAGCTGGAAACACCATATATTTT
CASSQDAGTAGNTIYF
>-|-|TRBV25-1|TRBJ2-1
TGTGCCAGCAGTGATCGACCGCAGGGTGGCAATGAGCAGTTCTTC
CASSDRPQGGNEQFF
>TRBD1|-|TRBV13|TRBJ2-7
TGTGCCAGCAGCTCCCGGGACAGCTACGAGCAGTACTTC
CASSSRDSYEQYF
>TRBD1|-|TRBV5-6|TRBJ1-4
TGTGCCAGCAGCTTGGGGGACAGTAATGAAAAACTGTTTTTT
CASSLGDSNEKLFF
>TRBD1|-|TRBV18|TRBJ1-5
TGTGCCAGCTCTGGGACAGGCGGCCAGCCCCAGCATTTT
CASSGTGGQPQHF
>TRBD1|-|TRBV10-1|TRBJ1-3
TGCGCCAGCAGTGAGGGGACAGGGGGGCGAAACACCATATATTTT
CASSEGTGGRNTIYF
>TRBD1|-|TRBV9|TRBJ1-1
TGTGCCAGCAGCGTAGCCGGACAGGTGAACACTGAAGCTTTCTTT
CASSVAGQVNTEAFF
>-|-|TRBV2|TRBJ1-5
TGTGCCAGCAGTAAAACAGGGCTTTGGCAGCCCCAGCATTTT
CASSKTGLWQPQHF
>TRBD1|-|TRBV6-5|TRBJ1-2
TGTGCCAGCAGTTACATAACAGGGGGCTATGGCTACACCTTC
CASSYITGGYGYTF
>TRBD2|-|TRBV9|TRBJ2-2
TGTGCCAGCAGCGATTCGGGACTAGCGGGAATCACCGGGGAGCTGTTTTTT
CASSDSGLAGITGELFF
>TRBD1|-|TRBV19|TRBJ1-2
TGTTCTCGGCGGCAGGGGGCGTATGTAGGGTCTGGCTACACCTTC
CSRRQGAYVGSGYTF
>-|few|TRBV19|TRBJ1-1
TGTGCCAGTAGTATACCCTGGGCAGGGGACGGGACTGAAGCTTTCTTT
CASSIPWAGDGTEAFF
>TRBD1|-|TRBV19|TRBJ1-1
TGTGCCAGTAGGCGTACAGGGGGCAAAGGGGACACTGAAGCTTTCTTT
CASRRTGGKGDTEAFF
>-|-|TRBV15|TRBJ1-3
TGTGCCACCAGCCCTCGACAGGGAAACACCATATATTTT
CATSPRQGNTIYF
>TRBD1|-|TRBV4-3|TRBJ1-1
TGCGCCAGCAGCCCGGACAGGGGAATCGCTGAAGCTTTCTTT
CASSPDRGIAEAFF
>-|-|TRBV11-2|TRBJ2-7
TGTGCCAGCAACTGGGGGCAGGGAAACTACGAGCAGTACTTC
CASNWGQGNYEQYF
>-|-|TRBV3-1/TRBV3-2|TRBJ1-5
TGTGCCAGCAGCCAAGGGGGCCAGGCCAATCAGCCCCAGCATTTT
CASSQGGQANQPQHF
>TRBD1|-|TRBV7-2|TRBJ1-4
TGTGCCAGCAGCTCCTCAGGGGGCTGGGTTCCCCAAAATGAAAAACTGTTTTTT
CASSSSGGWVPQNEKLFF
>TRBD1|-|TRBV7-3|TRBJ1-2
TGTGCCAGCAGCTTAAGGGGACAGGGATCGTACACCTTC
CASSLRGQGSYTF
>-|-|TRBV7-2|TRBJ1-4
TGTGCCAGCAGCTTAGTTAAGCGGGTATGGGGTGAAAAACTGTTTTTT
CASSLVKRVWGEKLFF
>TRBD1|once|TRBV4-1|TRBJ2-3
TGCGCCAGCAGACAAACCGGGACAGGGACCTTTCGGGAAGATACGCAGTATTTT
CASRQTGTGTFREDTQYF
>TRBD1|-|TRBV16|TRBJ1-5
TGTGCCAGCAGCCTCACAGGGGGCGGGCAGCCCCAGCATTTT
CASSLTGGGQPQHF
>-|-|TRBV27|TRBJ1-2
TGTGCCAGCAGCGACAGAAATTATGGCTACACCTTC
CASSDRNYGYTF
>-|-|TRBV7-2|TRBJ1-4
TGTGCCAGCAGCGGCGGGGTTCGGGTTAATGAAAAACTGTTTTTT
CASSGGVRVNEKLFF
>TRBD2|-|TRBV27|TRBJ2-2
TGTGCCAGCAGTTTTTCGGGGGGGAACACCGGGGAGCTGTTTTTT
CASSFSGGNTGELFF
>-|-|TRBV6-1|TRBJ2-7
TGTGCCAGCAGTGAAGCGACCAGACACTACGAGCAGTACTTC
CASSEATRHYEQYF
>TRBD2|-|TRBV7-9|TRBJ2-3
TGTGCCAGCACCCCAACTAGCGCGGCAGATACGCAGTATTTT
CASTPTSAADTQYF
>TRBD2|-|TRBV7-9|TRBJ2-3
TGTGCCAGCAGCCGAAGGGGAGGACTAGCGAGGCAGCACACAGATACGCAGTATTTT
CASSRRGGLARQHTDTQYF
>TRBD1|-|TRBV6-2/TRBV6-3|TRBJ2-7
TGTGCCAGCAGTTACTCAGTTTCCGGGACAGGTACCTACGAGCAGTACTTC
CASSYSVSGTGTYEQYF
>TRBD1|once|TRBV11-2|TRBJ2-7
TGTGCCAGCAGCTTCGCACACAGGGGCTACGAGCAGTACTTC
CASSFAHRGYEQYF
>-|-|TRBV13|TRBJ1-2
TGTGCCAGCAGCTTCGAGACGGGAAACTATGGCTACACCTTC
CASSFETGNYGYTF
>-|-|TRBV4-1|TRBJ1-6
TGCGCCAGCAGCCAAGATCTGTATAATTCACCCCTCCACTTT
CASSQDLYNSPLHF